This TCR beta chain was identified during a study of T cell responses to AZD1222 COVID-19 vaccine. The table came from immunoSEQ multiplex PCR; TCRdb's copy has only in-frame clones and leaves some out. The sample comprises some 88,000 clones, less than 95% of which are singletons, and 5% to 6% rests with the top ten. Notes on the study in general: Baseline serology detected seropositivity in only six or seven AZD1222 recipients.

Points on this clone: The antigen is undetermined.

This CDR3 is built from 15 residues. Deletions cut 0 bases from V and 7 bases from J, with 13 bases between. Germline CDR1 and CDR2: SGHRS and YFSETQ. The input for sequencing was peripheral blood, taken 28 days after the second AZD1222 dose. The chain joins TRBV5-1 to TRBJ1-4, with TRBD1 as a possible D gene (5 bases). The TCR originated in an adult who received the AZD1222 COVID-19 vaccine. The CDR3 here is CASSLGTRASEKLFF. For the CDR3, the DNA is TGCGCCAGCAGCTTGGGAACCAGGGCGAGTGAAAAACTGTTTTTT.